A selection of T cell receptor beta chains follows, all from one sample in a study of vaccination and CD4 T cells after COVID-19. Via MiXCR, TCRdb re-called the PCR reads, giving one row per CDR3 protein. The table has 20,000 or so distinct CDR3 sequences, roughly 29% seen once. Their antigens are not known. Sample: cultured CD4+ T cells from blood. The receptor set was obtained from a human donor with COVID-19. Both conserved end residues are part of each CDR3. A D gene is named only where the DNA matches it firmly. Expanded clones are given a class, and other clones once, few, many or no size at all.

clone_size: -; v_call: TRBV11-2; d_call: TRBD1; j_call: TRBJ2-7; cdr3_nt: TGTGCCAGCAGTCGTACAGGGGTTTCTAGGTACGAGCAGTACTTC; cdr3_aa: CASSRTGVSRYEQYF
clone_size: -; v_call: TRBV7-9; d_call: -; j_call: TRBJ1-1; cdr3_nt: TGTGCCAGCAGCTCCTGGGGCGGAGACACTGAAGCTTTCTTT; cdr3_aa: CASSSWGGDTEAFF
clone_size: -; v_call: TRBV9; d_call: TRBD2; j_call: TRBJ2-3; cdr3_nt: TGTGCCAGCAGCGTAGACCCTAGCGGGTTGGTGACAGATACGCAGTATTTT; cdr3_aa: CASSVDPSGLVTDTQYF
clone_size: -; v_call: TRBV27; d_call: TRBD2; j_call: TRBJ2-7; cdr3_nt: TGTGCCAGCAGTCCCTCAAGCGGGGGGGATATTGGAAACGAGCAGTACTTC; cdr3_aa: CASSPSSGGDIGNEQYF
clone_size: -; v_call: TRBV3-1; d_call: -; j_call: TRBJ1-2; cdr3_nt: TGTGCCAGCAGCCAGGGGGCGGCCTATGGCTACACCTTC; cdr3_aa: CASSQGAAYGYTF
clone_size: -; v_call: TRBV6-1; d_call: -; j_call: TRBJ1-3; cdr3_nt: TGTGCCAGCGGAGACAGGAGCTCTGGAAACACCATATATTTT; cdr3_aa: CASGDRSSGNTIYF
clone_size: few; v_call: TRBV7-2; d_call: TRBD2; j_call: TRBJ2-1; cdr3_nt: TGTGCCAGCAGCTTAGCGGGAGGGGCCCGATCCTACAATGAGCAGTTCTTC; cdr3_aa: CASSLAGGARSYNEQFF
clone_size: -; v_call: TRBV5-1; d_call: TRBD2; j_call: TRBJ2-5; cdr3_nt: TGCGCCAGCAGCTCATCCGGGACTAGCGGCCAAGAGACCCAGTACTTC; cdr3_aa: CASSSSGTSGQETQYF
clone_size: -; v_call: TRBV10-2; d_call: -; j_call: TRBJ2-2; cdr3_nt: TGCGCCAGCAGTAACAATGCCGGGGAGCTGTTTTTT; cdr3_aa: CASSNNAGELFF
clone_size: -; v_call: TRBV24-1; d_call: TRBD2; j_call: TRBJ2-3; cdr3_nt: TGTGCCACCAGTGATACTAGCGGGAGCGATACGCAGTATTTT; cdr3_aa: CATSDTSGSDTQYF
clone_size: few; v_call: TRBV6-1; d_call: -; j_call: TRBJ2-5; cdr3_nt: TGTGCCAGCAGCAGGGGGGGTACGGGGCAAGAGACCCAGTACTTC; cdr3_aa: CASSRGGTGQETQYF
clone_size: few; v_call: TRBV20-1; d_call: TRBD1; j_call: TRBJ2-5; cdr3_nt: TGCAGTGTGTCCGGGACAGGGGGGAAGGAGACCCAGTACTTC; cdr3_aa: CSVSGTGGKETQYF
clone_size: -; v_call: TRBV9; d_call: TRBD1; j_call: TRBJ2-3; cdr3_nt: TGTGCCAGCAGCGGCGGACAGGGGGTAGTAACAGATACGCAGTATTTT; cdr3_aa: CASSGGQGVVTDTQYF
clone_size: -; v_call: TRBV7-2; d_call: TRBD2; j_call: TRBJ2-1; cdr3_nt: TGTGCCAGCAGCTTATGGACTAGCGGGGGTTACAATGAGCAGTTCTTC; cdr3_aa: CASSLWTSGGYNEQFF
clone_size: -; v_call: TRBV7-3; d_call: -; j_call: TRBJ1-1; cdr3_nt: TGTGCCAGCAGCTTACGTGAGAACACTGAAGCTTTCTTT; cdr3_aa: CASSLRENTEAFF
clone_size: -; v_call: TRBV5-8; d_call: -; j_call: TRBJ2-5; cdr3_nt: TGTGCCAGCAGCTTCGCGGGGCCGGGGCGCCAAGAGACCCAGTACTTC; cdr3_aa: CASSFAGPGRQETQYF
clone_size: -; v_call: TRBV6-1; d_call: -; j_call: TRBJ2-7; cdr3_nt: TGTGCCAGCAGTGAAAGAGTCTACGAGCAGTACTTC; cdr3_aa: CASSERVYEQYF
clone_size: -; v_call: TRBV18; d_call: TRBD1; j_call: TRBJ1-1; cdr3_nt: TGTGCCAGCCTGAGGACAGGGGGCGCGACTACTGAAGCTTTCTTT; cdr3_aa: CASLRTGGATTEAFF
clone_size: -; v_call: TRBV7-2; d_call: -; j_call: TRBJ2-1; cdr3_nt: TGTGCCAGCAGCTTAGCGCCCGGGAACATCGGTAATGAGCAGTTCTTC; cdr3_aa: CASSLAPGNIGNEQFF
clone_size: few; v_call: TRBV19; d_call: -; j_call: TRBJ2-3; cdr3_nt: TGTGCCAGTAGTGCGACTAGGGTGGCAGATACGCAGTATTTT; cdr3_aa: CASSATRVADTQYF
clone_size: -; v_call: TRBV28; d_call: TRBD2; j_call: TRBJ2-7; cdr3_nt: TGTGCCAGCAGTTCCCGACTAGCGGGGGTAAACGAGCAGTACTTC; cdr3_aa: CASSSRLAGVNEQYF
clone_size: -; v_call: TRBV11-3; d_call: -; j_call: TRBJ2-5; cdr3_nt: TGTGCCAGCAGCAAGGGGACGGTTCAAGAGACCCAGTACTTC; cdr3_aa: CASSKGTVQETQYF
clone_size: -; v_call: TRBV19; d_call: -; j_call: TRBJ2-7; cdr3_nt: TGTGCCAGTAGTATAGCTTTTTCGAGGGATCTCTACGAGCAGTACTTC; cdr3_aa: CASSIAFSRDLYEQYF
clone_size: few; v_call: TRBV7-6; d_call: TRBD1; j_call: TRBJ1-5; cdr3_nt: TGTGCCAGCAACACAGGGGGCGGAGGGCAGCCCCAGCATTTT; cdr3_aa: CASNTGGGGQPQHF
clone_size: -; v_call: TRBV11-2; d_call: -; j_call: TRBJ2-7; cdr3_nt: TGTGCCAGCAGCTTAGGCGCCTTTGAGCAGTACTTC; cdr3_aa: CASSLGAFEQYF
clone_size: few; v_call: TRBV6-2/TRBV6-3; d_call: -; j_call: TRBJ2-3; cdr3_nt: TGTGCCAGCAGTTACACACGGCTCACAGATACGCAGTATTTT; cdr3_aa: CASSYTRLTDTQYF
clone_size: -; v_call: TRBV29-1; d_call: TRBD1; j_call: TRBJ1-6; cdr3_nt: TGCAGCGTGACGGACAGGGGAGGACCCCTCCACTTT; cdr3_aa: CSVTDRGGPLHF
clone_size: -; v_call: TRBV7-8; d_call: -; j_call: TRBJ2-5; cdr3_nt: TGTGCCAGCAGCTTAGCCTCACCTCAAGAGACCCAGTACTTC; cdr3_aa: CASSLASPQETQYF
clone_size: few; v_call: TRBV4-2; d_call: TRBD1; j_call: TRBJ1-2; cdr3_nt: TGTGCCAGCAGCCAATCCTTCGGACAGGGCTATGGCTACACCTTC; cdr3_aa: CASSQSFGQGYGYTF
clone_size: medium-sized; v_call: TRBV24-1; d_call: TRBD1; j_call: TRBJ1-2; cdr3_nt: TGTGCCACCAGTGATGATGACAGGGCCTATGGCTACACCTTC; cdr3_aa: CATSDDDRAYGYTF
clone_size: once; v_call: TRBV11-3; d_call: -; j_call: TRBJ1-1; cdr3_nt: TGTGCCAGCAGCGGTGTTAGCACGGCCACTGAAGCTTTCTTT; cdr3_aa: CASSGVSTATEAFF